The entry that follows covers one TCR beta chain sequence. Its antigen remains unidentified. Germline V CDR1 and CDR2: MDHEN, SYDVKM. The CDR3 runs to 18 residues. The V end was cut by 5 bases, the J end by 0 bases, with 17 bases between. This sample was included in a study of cytomegalovirus exposure and HLA in healthy donors. Regarding the study as a whole: Listed as cytomegalovirus-associated were 150 to 200 TCR beta chains. Most TCR sequences were uncommon, yet certain public TCRs appeared in many donors.

Primers for the PCR totalled 60 Vbeta and 13 Jbeta. Some clones are missing from TCRdb's copy, which holds only in-frame ones; the method was immunoSEQ multiplex PCR. The sample records about 170,000 clones, around three quarters being singletons. The donors comprised healthy bone marrow donors. The receptor's source is a woman in her thirties in good health and CMV-seropositive. The chain couples TRBV28 to TRBJ2-6, with TRBD1 as a possible D gene (6 bases). Sequencing was carried out using PBMCs. The CDR3: CASSPPRGMTSGANVLTF. The CDR3 nucleotides read TGTGCCAGCAGTCCTCCGAGGGGGATGACCTCTGGGGCCAACGTCCTGACTTTC.